This T cell receptor (beta chain) was sequenced during a study of technical replicates of blood from several donors. The repertoire was sequenced with immunoSEQ multiplex PCR; TCRdb's copy has only in-frame clones and lacks some. The sample includes about 80,000 clones, approximately 93% of them seen just once. Germline assignment: CDR1 MGHDK and CDR2 SYGVNS. The CDR3 totals 11 residues. V lost 4 bases, J lost 7 bases, and 7 bases lay in between. Sequencing was done on a sample of T cells isolated from PBMCs. The sequence derives from a human donor in good health. This chain uses TRBV25-1 with TRBJ1-2; D is undetermined. CDR3 region: CASSGGLGYTF. The CDR3 nucleotides are TGTGCCAGCAGTGGAGGCCTTGGCTACACCTTC.